This TCR beta chain was identified in a study of shared clonotypes between healthy human individuals. Study-wide results and caveats: Since donors were few, the genetic and exposure-history diversity represented was limited. Sampling was confined to blood; repertoires within tissues likely differ.

The CDR3 has 14 residues. Germline loops: CDR1 SEHNR, CDR2 FQNEAQ (reference sequence). The V gene lost 1 base and the J gene lost 8 bases, with 11 bases spanning the gap. With regard to this clone: Its matching antigen is unknown.

Each subset's genomic DNA was split evenly across several immunoSEQ plates. Repertoires were generated with immunoSEQ multiplex PCR, while TCRdb's copy carries only in-frame clones and drops some. The top ten hold about an eighth of the sample, which has approximately 500,000 clones, around 85% seen once. The clonotype comes from a woman in her thirties or forties in good health. Some clones in this sample may be carry-over from other donors' samples. Material for sequencing was PBMCs. This rearrangement joins TRBV7-9 to TRBJ1-4; D is unresolved. The CDR3 protein is CASSLVFGREKLFF. CDR3 coding DNA: TGTGCCAGCAGCTTAGTTTTCGGACGGGAAAAACTGTTTTTT. The whole variable domain, remainder taken from reference TRBV7-9 and TRBJ1-4, is DTGVSQNPRHKITKRGQNVTFRCDPISEHNRLYWYRQTLGQGPEFLTYFQNEAQLEKSRLLSDRFSAERPKGSFSTLEIQRTEQGDSAMYLCASSLVFGREKLFFGSGTQLSVL.